In its sample, the clone carrying this TCR beta chain was seen a few times. Antigen specificity is unknown. This entry is derived from a study of T cell repertoires in cytomegalovirus infection. Study context: Both CMV infection and a matching HLA type were indicated by public TCR beta signatures.

From the reads, TCRdb called clonotypes with MiXCR, one entry per CDR3 protein. Among around 710,000 distinct CDR3 sequences listed, almost 30% were seen once. The CDR3 contains 16 residues. V was cut by 3 bases and J by 7 bases, with 21 bases left in between. From germline, CDR1 is SGHVS and CDR2 FNYEAQ. The source of this sequence is a human donor in good health (CMV status not recorded). Some clones in this sample may be carry-over from other donors' samples. The material was cultured CD8+ T cells from PBMCs, obtained from culture after CMV antigen stimulation. The chain couples TRBV7-6 to TRBJ1-2; D is possibly TRBD1 (6 bases). Written as DNA, the CDR3 is TGTGCCAGCAGCTTGGGGGCCGAGGGGGTCTTAGGTGGCTACACCTTC. This codes for CASSLGAEGVLGGYTF.